Listed below are T cell receptor beta chains from one sample, sequenced in a study of blood T cell repertoires in COVID-19. The data were produced by immunoSEQ multiplex PCR, yet TCRdb's version contains in-frame clones alone and is incomplete. Here the sample spans hundreds of thousands of clones, 87% being singletons. The sequencing input was peripheral blood. The origin of the receptors is a man in his sixties who had recovered from COVID-19. CDR3s include the opening cysteine and the closing phenylalanine or tryptophan. Fields, in order: V gene, D gene, clone size, J gene, CDR3 DNA, CDR3 protein. The D gene is left open where the match is weak. Expanded clones get a size class; other rows say once, few or many, or leave the size out.

V gene: TRBV6-5
D gene: TRBD1
clone size: NA
J gene: TRBJ1-1
CDR3 DNA: TGTGCCAGCAGTCCATACCGGGACAGTAACACTGAAGCTTTCTTT
CDR3 protein: CASSPYRDSNTEAFF

V gene: TRBV27
D gene: NA
clone size: NA
J gene: TRBJ2-3
CDR3 DNA: TGTGCCAGCAGTTTAAGCGGGCCCCGTTTAGATACGCAGTATTTT
CDR3 protein: CASSLSGPRLDTQYF

V gene: TRBV9
D gene: TRBD1
clone size: NA
J gene: TRBJ2-1
CDR3 DNA: TGTGCCAGCAGCGTAGGGGGGACAGGGGGCTTCGATGAGCAGTTCTTC
CDR3 protein: CASSVGGTGGFDEQFF

V gene: TRBV19
D gene: TRBD1
clone size: NA
J gene: TRBJ1-2
CDR3 DNA: TGTGCCAGTAGGGGACAGGGGCTCTATGGCTACACCTTC
CDR3 protein: CASRGQGLYGYTF

V gene: TRBV19
D gene: NA
clone size: NA
J gene: TRBJ1-2
CDR3 DNA: TGTGCCAGTAGCCCCGTTCGTGGGCTCTATGGCTACACCTTC
CDR3 protein: CASSPVRGLYGYTF

V gene: TRBV5-5
D gene: NA
clone size: NA
J gene: TRBJ2-7
CDR3 DNA: TGTGCCAGCAGCTTGCCGTACGAGCAGTACTTC
CDR3 protein: CASSLPYEQYF

V gene: TRBV6-2/TRBV6-3
D gene: TRBD1
clone size: NA
J gene: TRBJ1-6
CDR3 DNA: TGTGCCAGCAGCCCCGGACAGGGGCCCGCTTCACCCCTCCACTTT
CDR3 protein: CASSPGQGPASPLHF

V gene: TRBV24-1
D gene: TRBD1
clone size: NA
J gene: TRBJ1-2
CDR3 DNA: TGTGCCACCAGTGCGGACAGGGGTGAGGGTGGCTACACCTTC
CDR3 protein: CATSADRGEGGYTF

V gene: TRBV7-2
D gene: NA
clone size: NA
J gene: TRBJ2-3
CDR3 DNA: TGTGCCAGCAGCTTTTACTCCGTGACAGATACGCAGTATTTT
CDR3 protein: CASSFYSVTDTQYF

V gene: TRBV19
D gene: NA
clone size: NA
J gene: TRBJ1-1
CDR3 DNA: TGTGCCAGTAGTGGCCCGACAGTGAACACTGAAGCTTTCTTT
CDR3 protein: CASSGPTVNTEAFF

V gene: TRBV7-2
D gene: NA
clone size: few
J gene: TRBJ2-7
CDR3 DNA: TGTGCCAGCAGCCACAGGGAGTCCTACGAGCAGTACTTC
CDR3 protein: CASSHRESYEQYF

V gene: TRBV2
D gene: NA
clone size: NA
J gene: TRBJ1-3
CDR3 DNA: TGTGCCAGCAGGGTGGGAGGTGGAAACACCATATATTTT
CDR3 protein: CASRVGGGNTIYF

V gene: TRBV9
D gene: NA
clone size: NA
J gene: TRBJ1-1
CDR3 DNA: TGTGCCAGCAGCGTAGCGGGAAACACTGAAGCTTTCTTT
CDR3 protein: CASSVAGNTEAFF

V gene: TRBV2
D gene: NA
clone size: NA
J gene: TRBJ2-6
CDR3 DNA: TGTGCCAGCAGTGTAGTGGTTGCTGGGGCCAACGTCCTGACTTTC
CDR3 protein: CASSVVVAGANVLTF

V gene: TRBV7-7
D gene: NA
clone size: NA
J gene: TRBJ2-5
CDR3 DNA: TGTGCCAGCAGCTTAGGCCGGATGGGAGACCAGTACTTC
CDR3 protein: CASSLGRMGDQYF

V gene: TRBV18
D gene: NA
clone size: NA
J gene: TRBJ1-3
CDR3 DNA: TGTGCCAGCTCCCCTAAAGAAGGAAACACCATATATTTT
CDR3 protein: CASSPKEGNTIYF

V gene: TRBV27
D gene: NA
clone size: NA
J gene: TRBJ1-2
CDR3 DNA: TGTGCCAGCAGTTTGATTAGGGCAGGGACTAACTATGGCTACACCTTC
CDR3 protein: CASSLIRAGTNYGYTF

V gene: TRBV25-1
D gene: NA
clone size: once
J gene: TRBJ1-4
CDR3 DNA: TGTGCCAGCAGTACCCCGAGGAGGGTATTTGAAAAACTGTTTTTT
CDR3 protein: CASSTPRRVFEKLFF

V gene: TRBV7-9
D gene: TRBD2
clone size: NA
J gene: TRBJ2-3
CDR3 DNA: TGTGCCAGCAGCTTTCGGACTAGCGGGGGTTGGACCACAGATACGCAGTATTTT
CDR3 protein: CASSFRTSGGWTTDTQYF

V gene: TRBV7-3
D gene: NA
clone size: NA
J gene: TRBJ2-3
CDR3 DNA: TGTGCCAGCAGCCTAGATAGTTACACAGATACGCAGTATTTT
CDR3 protein: CASSLDSYTDTQYF

V gene: TRBV10-3
D gene: TRBD1
clone size: NA
J gene: TRBJ1-5
CDR3 DNA: TGTGCCATCACCGCGGGACAGGGCCGCAATCAGCCCCAGCATTTT
CDR3 protein: CAITAGQGRNQPQHF

V gene: TRBV11-1
D gene: NA
clone size: NA
J gene: TRBJ2-5
CDR3 DNA: TGTGCCACGGGATTGGAGACCCAGTACTTC
CDR3 protein: CATGLETQYF

V gene: TRBV5-1
D gene: NA
clone size: NA
J gene: TRBJ2-7
CDR3 DNA: TGCGCCAGCAGCTTGGTTCAGGGAGGCTACGAGCAGTACTTC
CDR3 protein: CASSLVQGGYEQYF

V gene: TRBV7-9
D gene: NA
clone size: NA
J gene: TRBJ1-5
CDR3 DNA: TGTGCCAGCAGCTTTGCGGGGGCAAGCAATCAGCCCCAGCATTTT
CDR3 protein: CASSFAGASNQPQHF

V gene: TRBV5-6
D gene: TRBD1
clone size: NA
J gene: TRBJ2-3
CDR3 DNA: TGTGCCAGCAGCTGGAACAGGGGGAATACGCAGTATTTT
CDR3 protein: CASSWNRGNTQYF

V gene: TRBV5-4
D gene: TRBD1
clone size: NA
J gene: TRBJ1-6
CDR3 DNA: TGTGCCAGCAGCCATAACGACAGGGTGGATTCACCCCTCCACTTT
CDR3 protein: CASSHNDRVDSPLHF

V gene: TRBV18
D gene: TRBD1
clone size: NA
J gene: TRBJ2-6
CDR3 DNA: TGTGCCAGCTCACCTTCCGTGGGACAGGGAGGAGGGTCTGGGGCCAACGTCCTGACTTTC
CDR3 protein: CASSPSVGQGGGSGANVLTF

V gene: TRBV20-1
D gene: NA
clone size: NA
J gene: TRBJ2-5
CDR3 DNA: TGCAGTGCGGGGGGCCAAGAGACCCAGTACTTC
CDR3 protein: CSAGGQETQYF

V gene: TRBV27
D gene: NA
clone size: once
J gene: TRBJ2-5
CDR3 DNA: TGTGCCAGCAGAGACAGGTACCAAGAGACCCAGTACTTC
CDR3 protein: CASRDRYQETQYF

V gene: TRBV5-5
D gene: NA
clone size: NA
J gene: TRBJ2-2
CDR3 DNA: TGTGCCAGCAGCCTTGTGATGGGGGGACTGTTTTTT
CDR3 protein: CASSLVMGGLFF

V gene: TRBV19
D gene: NA
clone size: few
J gene: TRBJ1-5
CDR3 DNA: TGTGCCAGTAGTATACTTGCGCTAGGACAAACCCGTGGCAATCAGCCCCAGCATTTT
CDR3 protein: CASSILALGQTRGNQPQHF

V gene: TRBV18
D gene: TRBD2
clone size: NA
J gene: TRBJ2-1
CDR3 DNA: TGTGCCAGCTCACCACCCAGCGGGGCGGGCGATGAGCAGTTCTTC
CDR3 protein: CASSPPSGAGDEQFF

V gene: TRBV3-1/TRBV3-2
D gene: NA
clone size: NA
J gene: TRBJ2-5
CDR3 DNA: TGTGCCAGCAGCAACCAGGGGTCAAGGGAGACCCAGTACTTC
CDR3 protein: CASSNQGSRETQYF

V gene: TRBV7-3
D gene: TRBD2
clone size: NA
J gene: TRBJ2-7
CDR3 DNA: TGTGCCAGCAGCCCTTCTAGCGGGAATCGCAACGAGCAGTACTTC
CDR3 protein: CASSPSSGNRNEQYF

V gene: TRBV12-3/TRBV12-4
D gene: TRBD1
clone size: NA
J gene: TRBJ1-4
CDR3 DNA: TGTGCCAGCAGACAGGGGGCTGGTGAAAAACTGTTTTTT
CDR3 protein: CASRQGAGEKLFF

V gene: TRBV19
D gene: TRBD2
clone size: NA
J gene: TRBJ2-2
CDR3 DNA: TGTGCCAGTGCCGGGACTAGTGGTCTTTCCGGGGAGCTGTTTTTT
CDR3 protein: CASAGTSGLSGELFF

V gene: TRBV27
D gene: NA
clone size: NA
J gene: TRBJ1-2
CDR3 DNA: TGTGCCAGCAGTTTCGGGGACACAGCTAACTATGGCTACACCTTC
CDR3 protein: CASSFGDTANYGYTF

V gene: TRBV10-2
D gene: TRBD2
clone size: NA
J gene: TRBJ2-7
CDR3 DNA: TGCGCCAGCAGTACGCCCAGACTAGCGGGAGGGGAACCCTACGAGCAGTACTTC
CDR3 protein: CASSTPRLAGGEPYEQYF

V gene: TRBV2
D gene: NA
clone size: NA
J gene: TRBJ1-6
CDR3 DNA: TGTGCCAGCAGTCCAGGGAATTCACCCCTCCACTTT
CDR3 protein: CASSPGNSPLHF

V gene: TRBV9
D gene: TRBD1
clone size: NA
J gene: TRBJ2-1
CDR3 DNA: TGTGCCAGCAGCCTCAGGACAGGGGGGAATGAGCAGTTCTTC
CDR3 protein: CASSLRTGGNEQFF

V gene: TRBV5-1
D gene: TRBD1
clone size: NA
J gene: TRBJ2-5
CDR3 DNA: TGCGCCAGCAGCACCGACACTCGGGACAGATGGGAGACCCAGTACTTC
CDR3 protein: CASSTDTRDRWETQYF

V gene: TRBV18
D gene: NA
clone size: once
J gene: TRBJ2-7
CDR3 DNA: TGTGCCAGCTCACCACCGGGGAGAATCTCCCGAGTGCAGTACTTC
CDR3 protein: CASSPPGRISRVQYF

V gene: TRBV7-9
D gene: TRBD1
clone size: NA
J gene: TRBJ1-6
CDR3 DNA: TGTGCCACTACCCAAGGGGGCCCGGGTGAGCATTCACCCCTCCACTTT
CDR3 protein: CATTQGGPGEHSPLHF

V gene: TRBV19
D gene: NA
clone size: few
J gene: TRBJ2-7
CDR3 DNA: TGTGCCAGTAGTATAGCAGCGACAGGCTTCTACGAGCAGTACTTC
CDR3 protein: CASSIAATGFYEQYF